What follows is one T cell receptor (beta chain) and its context. The data were taken from a study of blood T cell repertoires in COVID-19. The overall study: Sources were T cells, B-cell-depleted T cells, or PBMCs; the material itself was cDNA or gDNA.

Looked up from germline, CDR1 is SGHRS and CDR2 is YFSETQ. Trimming pared 0 bases from V and 0 bases from J, leaving 10 bases between. CDR3 length equals 17 residues. As processed by the authors: Amplification from reference gene primers served as the basis for estimated nucleated cell counts. Clones were sequenced by immunoSEQ multiplex PCR, and TCRdb holds only the in-frame ones, with some missing. That table supplies the V and J calls and clone size; D and trimming were determined from the DNA. This table holds about half a million clones, 80% to 90% found once. The rearrangement links TRBV5-1 to TRBJ1-6; D uncertain. The receptor was derived from a human donor in a cohort sampled during active COVID-19. The sample consisted of peripheral blood. The CDR3 sequence is CASSLGMESSYNSPLHF. CDR3 sequence (DNA): TGCGCCAGCAGCTTGGGAATGGAGAGCTCCTATAATTCACCCCTCCACTTT.